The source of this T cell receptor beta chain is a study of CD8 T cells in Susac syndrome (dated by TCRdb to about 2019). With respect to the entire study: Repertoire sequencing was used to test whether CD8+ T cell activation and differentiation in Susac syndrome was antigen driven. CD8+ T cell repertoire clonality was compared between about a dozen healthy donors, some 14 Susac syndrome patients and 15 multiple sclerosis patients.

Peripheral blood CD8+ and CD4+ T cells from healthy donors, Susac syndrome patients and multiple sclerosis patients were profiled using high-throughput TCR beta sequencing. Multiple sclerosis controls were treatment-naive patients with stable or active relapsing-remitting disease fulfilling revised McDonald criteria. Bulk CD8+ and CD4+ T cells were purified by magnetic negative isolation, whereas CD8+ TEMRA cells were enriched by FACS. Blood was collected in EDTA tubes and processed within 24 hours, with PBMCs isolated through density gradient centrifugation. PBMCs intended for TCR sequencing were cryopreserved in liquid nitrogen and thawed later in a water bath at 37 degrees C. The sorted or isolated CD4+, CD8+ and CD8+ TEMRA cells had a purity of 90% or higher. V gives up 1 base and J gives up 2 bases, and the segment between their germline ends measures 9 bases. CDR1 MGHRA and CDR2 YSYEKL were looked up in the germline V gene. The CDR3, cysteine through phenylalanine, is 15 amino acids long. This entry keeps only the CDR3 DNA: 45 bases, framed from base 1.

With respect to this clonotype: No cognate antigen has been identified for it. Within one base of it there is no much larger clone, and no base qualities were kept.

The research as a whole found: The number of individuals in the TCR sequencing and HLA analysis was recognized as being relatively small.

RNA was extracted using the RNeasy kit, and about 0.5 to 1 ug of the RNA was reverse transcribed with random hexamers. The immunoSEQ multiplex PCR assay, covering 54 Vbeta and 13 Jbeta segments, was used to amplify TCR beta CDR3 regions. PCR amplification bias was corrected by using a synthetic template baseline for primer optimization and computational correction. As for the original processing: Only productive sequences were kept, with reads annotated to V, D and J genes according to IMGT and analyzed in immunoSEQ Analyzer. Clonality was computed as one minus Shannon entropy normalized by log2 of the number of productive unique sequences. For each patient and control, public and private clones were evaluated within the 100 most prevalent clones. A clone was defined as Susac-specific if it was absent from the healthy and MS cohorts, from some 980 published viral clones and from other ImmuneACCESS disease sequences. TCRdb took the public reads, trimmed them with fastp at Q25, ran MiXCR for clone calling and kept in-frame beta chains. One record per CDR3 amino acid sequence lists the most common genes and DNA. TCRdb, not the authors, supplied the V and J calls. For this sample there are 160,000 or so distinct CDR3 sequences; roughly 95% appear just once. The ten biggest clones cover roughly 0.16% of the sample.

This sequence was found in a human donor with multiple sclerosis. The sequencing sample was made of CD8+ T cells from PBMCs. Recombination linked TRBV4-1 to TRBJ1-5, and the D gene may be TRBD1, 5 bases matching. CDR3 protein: CASSQVDSGNQPQHF. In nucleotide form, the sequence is TGCGCCAGCAGCCAAGTAGACAGTGGCAATCAGCCCCAGCATTTT.